This entry lists 2 T cell receptor beta chains sequenced from one sample in a study of cytomegalovirus exposure and HLA in healthy donors. The PCR was carried out with 60 Vbeta primers and 13 Jbeta primers. Produced via immunoSEQ multiplex PCR; TCRdb's table is partial and in-frame only. The profile covers around 180,000 clones, with 85% appearing a single time and 1% taken by the ten largest. Sequenced: PBMCs. The receptors were gathered from a boy younger than 10 in good health and CMV-seronegative.

This chain links TRBV6-4 with TRBJ2-3; TRBD2 might be the D (6 bases). The CDR3 runs 14 residues. CDR1 is MRHNA and CDR2 is SNTAGT in the germline V gene. The V end was cut by 5 bases, the J end by 0 bases, with 9 bases between. CDR3 sequence reads: CASSSGTSTDTQYF. CDR3 DNA sequence: TGTGCCAGCAGTTCTGGGACTAGCACAGATACGCAGTATTTT.

This chain connects TRBV7-9 to TRBJ2-1; the match to TRBD1 covers 7 bases. CDR3 length: 15 residues. CDR1 and CDR2 from the germline V gene are SEHNR and FQNEAQ (reference sequence). V lost 0 bases and J lost 4; bases outside the gene matches: 3. CDR3: CASSLAGQRYNEQFF. CDR3 DNA: TGTGCCAGCAGCTTAGCGGGACAGCGATACAATGAGCAGTTCTTC.